This T cell receptor beta chain originates from a study of early T cells in non-severe SARS-CoV-2 infection. TCRdb ran MiXCR on the 5' RACE reads and lists one entry per CDR3 protein. The repertoire holds tens of thousands of distinct CDR3 sequences, with about 10% as singletons. This clonotype was seen a handful of times. This CDR3 comprises 10 residues. Germline CDR1 reads SNHLY; CDR2 reads FYNNEI. Trimming cost V 8 bases and J 3 bases, with 3 bases left between them. The chain couples TRBV2 to TRBJ2-3; D unresolved. The sample consisted of whole blood, taken at baseline. The source of this sequence is an adult who was a healthcare worker with PCR-confirmed SARS-CoV-2 infection or an uninfected control (not recorded which). The CDR3 sequence: CASVTDTQYF. DNA for the CDR3: TGTGCCAGCGTGACAGATACGCAGTATTTT.